This T cell receptor beta chain was observed in a study of T cell responses to AZD1222 COVID-19 vaccine. Germline values: CDR1 LNHDA, CDR2 SQIVND (reference sequence). Trimming took off 3 bases at V and 2 bases at J, with 13 bases between the two ends. This CDR3 has 16 amino acids. Overall study results and limits: CD4 TCRs associated with vaccination spanned spike, dominating at 160-218 and 743-854.

Of note for this clone: Its target is unknown.

Profiling relied on immunoSEQ multiplex PCR, and the TCRdb table lists in-frame clones only, not all of them. There are roughly 150,000 clones in the sample; just over 90% occur only once, and 1.5% to 2% lies in the top ten. The input for sequencing was peripheral blood, taken on day 0 of AZD1222 vaccination. This chain links TRBV19 with TRBJ2-2; D not resolved. This TCR came from an adult in good health. CDR3 nucleotides: TGTGCCAGTAGTATCCTTGAATACATTAACACCGGGGAGCTGTTTTTT. It specifies CASSILEYINTGELFF.